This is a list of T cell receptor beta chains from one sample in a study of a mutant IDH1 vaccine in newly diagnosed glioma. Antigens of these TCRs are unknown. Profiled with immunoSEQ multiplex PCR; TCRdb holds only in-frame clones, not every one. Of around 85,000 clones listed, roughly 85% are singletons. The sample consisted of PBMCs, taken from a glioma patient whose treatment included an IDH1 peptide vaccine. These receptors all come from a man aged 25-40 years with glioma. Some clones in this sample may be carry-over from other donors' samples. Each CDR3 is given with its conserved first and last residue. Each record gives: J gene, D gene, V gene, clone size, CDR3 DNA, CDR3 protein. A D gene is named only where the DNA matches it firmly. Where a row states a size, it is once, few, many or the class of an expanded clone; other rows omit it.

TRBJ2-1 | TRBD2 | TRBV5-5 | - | TGTGCCAGCAGCCCGACTAGCGGGAGGAATGAGCAGTTCTTC | CASSPTSGRNEQFF
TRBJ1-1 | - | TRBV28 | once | TGTGCCAGCAGTTTAATCGGGGAAACTGAAGCTTTCTTT | CASSLIGETEAFF
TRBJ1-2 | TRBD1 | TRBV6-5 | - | TGTGCCAGCAGTTCCTTGACAGGGCGGAACTATGGCTACACCTTC | CASSSLTGRNYGYTF
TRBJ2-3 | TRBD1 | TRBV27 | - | TGTGCCAGCAGCTTTAGGACAGGGGTTAGCACAGATACGCAGTATTTT | CASSFRTGVSTDTQYF
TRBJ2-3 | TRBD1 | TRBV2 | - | TGTGCCAGCAGCGCTGGACAGGGAGGCACAGATACGCAGTATTTT | CASSAGQGGTDTQYF
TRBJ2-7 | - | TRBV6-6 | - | TGTGCCAGCAGGGCCTCAGGGGCCCACGAGCAGTACTTC | CASRASGAHEQYF
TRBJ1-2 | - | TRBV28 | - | TGTGCCAGCAGTCCCATCCGGACAGCTAACTATGGCTACACCTTC | CASSPIRTANYGYTF
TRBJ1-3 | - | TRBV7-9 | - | TGTGCCAGCAGCAAAGAACTTATCTCTGGAAACACCATATATTTT | CASSKELISGNTIYF
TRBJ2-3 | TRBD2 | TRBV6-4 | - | TGTGCCAGCAGTGAGGGCGGGAGGGCCTGGGATACGCAGTATTTT | CASSEGGRAWDTQYF
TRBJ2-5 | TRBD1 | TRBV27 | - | TGTGCCAGCAGTTTATTACCTCCCGGGACAGGGTATTCCCAGTACTTC | CASSLLPPGTGYSQYF
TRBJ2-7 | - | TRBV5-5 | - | TGTGCCAGCAGCTTGGTGGACTACCTTCTCTCCTACGAGCAGTACTTC | CASSLVDYLLSYEQYF
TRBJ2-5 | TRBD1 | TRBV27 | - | TGTGCCAGCAGTTTAGTTCGGGGACAGGGTTTTCAGGAGACCCAGTACTTC | CASSLVRGQGFQETQYF
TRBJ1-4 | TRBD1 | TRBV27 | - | TGTGCCAGTCCCGACAGGGGTGCAACTAATGAAAAACTGTTTTTT | CASPDRGATNEKLFF
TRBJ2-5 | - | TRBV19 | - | TGTGCCAGTAGTAAGGGTTCCCAAGAGACCCAGTACTTC | CASSKGSQETQYF
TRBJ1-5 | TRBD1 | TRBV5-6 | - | TGTGCCAGCAGCTTTAGGGACAGTCTCAATCAGCCCCAGCATTTT | CASSFRDSLNQPQHF
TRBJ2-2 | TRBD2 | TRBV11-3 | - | TGTGCCAGCATGAGTGGGAAGACCCTAGCGGGAAGATGCACCGGGGAGCTGTTTTTT | CASMSGKTLAGRCTGELFF
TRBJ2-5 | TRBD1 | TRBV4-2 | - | TGTGCCAGCAGCCAAGTACAGGGGGCTGGGACCCAGTACTTC | CASSQVQGAGTQYF
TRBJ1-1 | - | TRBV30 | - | TGTGCCTGGAGTGGAATACAGGGCCATACTGAAGCTTTCTTT | CAWSGIQGHTEAFF
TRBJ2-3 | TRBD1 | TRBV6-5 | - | TGTGCCAGCAGTGGGACAGATATTAGGGATACGCAGTATTTT | CASSGTDIRDTQYF
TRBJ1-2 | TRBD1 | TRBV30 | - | TGTGCCTCCTTCCTCGACAGGGATTTGCATGGCTACACCTTC | CASFLDRDLHGYTF
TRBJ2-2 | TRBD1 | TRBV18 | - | TGTGCCAGCTCACCAGGGACAGGGGGCCGCGCGAACACCGGGGAGCTGTTTTTT | CASSPGTGGRANTGELFF
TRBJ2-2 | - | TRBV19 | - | TGTGCCAGTAGTAAGGTGTACACCGGGGAGCTGTTTTTT | CASSKVYTGELFF
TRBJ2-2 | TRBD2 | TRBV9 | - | TGTGCCAGCAGCGTTACAGCGGGAGGGAACACCGGGGAGCTGTTTTTT | CASSVTAGGNTGELFF
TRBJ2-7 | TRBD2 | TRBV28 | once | TGTGCCAGCAGTTTAACCCTACTAACTAGCGGGAGGGCCCCATCCTACGAGCAGTACTTC | CASSLTLLTSGRAPSYEQYF
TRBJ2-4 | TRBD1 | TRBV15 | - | TGTGCCACCAGCAGAGTAAGAGGGGGCCACATTCAGTACTTC | CATSRVRGGHIQYF
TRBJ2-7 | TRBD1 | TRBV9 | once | TGTGCCAGCAGCTTGACAGGGGGCTTATACGAGCAGTACTTC | CASSLTGGLYEQYF
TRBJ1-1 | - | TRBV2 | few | TGTGCCAGCGGACCTATTGAAGCTTTCTTT | CASGPIEAFF
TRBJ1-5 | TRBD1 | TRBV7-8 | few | TGTGCCAGCAGCAATGACAGGGGGCAGGGTCAGCCCCAGCATTTT | CASSNDRGQGQPQHF
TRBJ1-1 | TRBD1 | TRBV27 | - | TGTGCCAGCTCGGAAAACAGGGGAGTCATTCGCACTGAAGCTTTCTTT | CASSENRGVIRTEAFF
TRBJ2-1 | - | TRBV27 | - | TGTGCCAGCAGTACTTTATACAATGAGCAGTTCTTC | CASSTLYNEQFF
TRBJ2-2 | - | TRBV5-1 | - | TGCGCCAGCCGGAGCGCAGGGAGGACGGGAGCCAACACCGGGGAGCCGTTTTTT | CASRSAGRTGANTGEPFF
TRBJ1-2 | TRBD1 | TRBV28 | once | TGTGCCAGCAGTTTTGAGACTACAGGGGTTCATGGCTACACCTTC | CASSFETTGVHGYTF
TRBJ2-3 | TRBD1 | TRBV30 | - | TGTGCCTGGAGTACCGATACAGGGGATATAGATACGCAGTATTTT | CAWSTDTGDIDTQYF
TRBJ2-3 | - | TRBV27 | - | TGTGCCAGCAGTTTATATCGGGGTCGGGGGGCGGTCAGCACAGATACGCAGTATTTT | CASSLYRGRGAVSTDTQYF
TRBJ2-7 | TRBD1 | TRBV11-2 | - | TGTGCCAGCAGCTTCTTTACGGGACAGGAGGCCTCCGAGCAGTACTTC | CASSFFTGQEASEQYF
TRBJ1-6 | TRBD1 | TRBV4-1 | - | TGCGCCAGCAGCCAACCCACAGGGGGCGGGAATTCACCCCTCCACTTT | CASSQPTGGGNSPLHF
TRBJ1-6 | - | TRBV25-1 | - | TGTGCCAGCAGGGGAGCCTGGAGCTCCTATAATTCACCCCTCCACTTT | CASRGAWSSYNSPLHF
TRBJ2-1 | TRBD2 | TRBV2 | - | TGTGCCAGCGAGCGGGAGTTAAACAATGAGCAGTTCTTC | CASERELNNEQFF
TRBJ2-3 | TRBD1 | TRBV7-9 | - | TGTGCCAGCAGCTTAGACAGGGGTACAGATACGCAGTATTTT | CASSLDRGTDTQYF
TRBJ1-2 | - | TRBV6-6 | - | TGTGCCAGCAGTTACACCCCCGACGCTTATTATGATGGCTACACCTTC | CASSYTPDAYYDGYTF
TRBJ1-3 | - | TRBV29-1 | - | TGCAGCGTTGAGTTGCGAAACACCATATATTTT | CSVELRNTIYF
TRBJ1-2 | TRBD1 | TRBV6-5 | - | TGTGCCAGCAGTAAAACAGGGGCGAATGGCTACACCTTC | CASSKTGANGYTF
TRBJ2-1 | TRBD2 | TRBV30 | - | TGTGCCTGGATTACTCCGGGACTAGGATGGGAAAATGAGCAGTTCTTC | CAWITPGLGWENEQFF
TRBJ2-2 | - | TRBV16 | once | TGTGCCAGCAGCCAATCGCGGGGAATCGGCGGGGAGCTGTTTTTT | CASSQSRGIGGELFF
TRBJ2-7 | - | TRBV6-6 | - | TGTGCCAGCAGACTGGACACTACCTACGAGCAGTACTTC | CASRLDTTYEQYF
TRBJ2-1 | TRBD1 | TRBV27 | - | TGTGCCAGCAGAAAACCCGGGACAGGGCCTCTCAATGAGCAGTTCTTC | CASRKPGTGPLNEQFF
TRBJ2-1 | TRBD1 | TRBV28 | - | TGTGCCAGCAGTCCAGGGGGCAGCTCCTACAATGAGCAGTTCTTC | CASSPGGSSYNEQFF
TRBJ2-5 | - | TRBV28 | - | TGTGCCAGCAGTTTATGGGGAAGGGGGTCGGAGACCCAGTACTTC | CASSLWGRGSETQYF
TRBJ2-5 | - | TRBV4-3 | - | TGCGCCAGCAGCCAAGATCAGAGGGGGCAAGAGACCCAGTACTTC | CASSQDQRGQETQYF
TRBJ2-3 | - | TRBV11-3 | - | TGTGCCAGCAGCTTAAGTCAGGAAACAGATACGCAGTATTTT | CASSLSQETDTQYF